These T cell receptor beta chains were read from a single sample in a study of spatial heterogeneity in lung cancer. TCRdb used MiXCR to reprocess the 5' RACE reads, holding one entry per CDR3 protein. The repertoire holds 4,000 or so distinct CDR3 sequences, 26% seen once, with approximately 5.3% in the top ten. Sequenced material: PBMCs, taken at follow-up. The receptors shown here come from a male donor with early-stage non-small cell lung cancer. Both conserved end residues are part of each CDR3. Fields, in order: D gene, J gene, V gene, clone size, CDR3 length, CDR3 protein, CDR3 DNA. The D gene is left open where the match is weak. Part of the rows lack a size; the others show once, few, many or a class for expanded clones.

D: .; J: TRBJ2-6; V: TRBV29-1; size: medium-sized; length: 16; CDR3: CSVEEDGTSGANVLTF; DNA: TGCAGCGTTGAAGAGGACGGCACTTCTGGGGCCAACGTCCTGACTTTC
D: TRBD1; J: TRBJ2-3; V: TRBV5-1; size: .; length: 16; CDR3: CASSLAPNAGGNTQYF; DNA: TGCGCCAGCAGTTTAGCGCCCAACGCAGGGGGAAATACGCAGTATTTT
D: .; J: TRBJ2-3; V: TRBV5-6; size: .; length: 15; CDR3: CASSWEAGDTDTQYF; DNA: TGTGCCAGCAGCTGGGAGGCAGGGGACACAGATACGCAGTATTTT
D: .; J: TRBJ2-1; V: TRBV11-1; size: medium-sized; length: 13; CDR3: CASSLAGVNEQFF; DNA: TGTGCCAGCAGCTTAGCTGGTGTCAATGAGCAGTTCTTC
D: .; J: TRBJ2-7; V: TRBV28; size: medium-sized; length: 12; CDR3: CASSADSYEQYF; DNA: TGTGCCAGCAGTGCAGACTCCTACGAGCAGTACTTC
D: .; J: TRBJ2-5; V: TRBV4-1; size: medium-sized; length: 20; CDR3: CASSQDQGLQRLARQETQYF; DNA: TGCGCCAGCAGCCAAGATCAGGGGCTCCAGAGACTAGCTCGGCAAGAGACCCAGTACTTC
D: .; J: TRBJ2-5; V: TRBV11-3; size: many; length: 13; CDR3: CASSLTREETQYF; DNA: TGTGCCAGCAGCTTAACCAGGGAAGAGACCCAGTACTTC
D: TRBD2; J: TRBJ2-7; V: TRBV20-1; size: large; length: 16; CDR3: CSARPRTSGLAYEQYF; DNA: TGCAGTGCTAGACCTAGGACTAGCGGGTTAGCCTACGAGCAGTACTTC
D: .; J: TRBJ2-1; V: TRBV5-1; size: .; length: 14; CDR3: CASSRDFSYNEQFF; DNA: TGCGCCAGCAGTAGGGATTTCTCCTACAATGAGCAGTTCTTC
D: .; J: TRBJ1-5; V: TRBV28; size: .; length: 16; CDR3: CASSPSGARGNQPQHF; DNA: TGTGCCAGCAGTCCCTCGGGGGCCCGAGGCAATCAGCCCCAGCATTTT
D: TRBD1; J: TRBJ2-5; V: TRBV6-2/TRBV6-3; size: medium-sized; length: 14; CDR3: CASTNPDRGETQYF; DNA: TGTGCCAGCACAAATCCGGACAGGGGGGAGACCCAGTACTTC
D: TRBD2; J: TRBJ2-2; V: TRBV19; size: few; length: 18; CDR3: CASSTPSGRSWATGELFF; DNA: TGTGCCAGTAGTACGCCTAGCGGGAGAAGTTGGGCCACCGGGGAGCTGTTTTTT
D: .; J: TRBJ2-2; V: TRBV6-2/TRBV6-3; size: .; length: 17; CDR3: CASSFTALSGNTGELFF; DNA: TGTGCCAGCAGTTTCACCGCCCTTAGCGGGAACACCGGGGAGCTGTTTTTT
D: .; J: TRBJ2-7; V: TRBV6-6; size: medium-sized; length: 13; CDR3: CASSPEAAYEQYF; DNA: TGTGCCAGCAGCCCCGAGGCTGCCTACGAGCAGTACTTC
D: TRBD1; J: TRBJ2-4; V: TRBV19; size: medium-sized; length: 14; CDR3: CASSPDREKNIQYF; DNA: TGTGCCAGTTCCCCTGACAGGGAAAAAAACATTCAGTACTTC
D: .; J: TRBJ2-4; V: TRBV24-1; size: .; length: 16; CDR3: CATSDSGQLAKNIQYF; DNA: TGTGCCACCAGTGATTCCGGACAGCTAGCCAAAAACATTCAGTACTTC
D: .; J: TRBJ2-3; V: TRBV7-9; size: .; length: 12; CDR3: CASSLPADTQYF; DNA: TGTGCCAGCAGCTTACCTGCAGATACGCAGTATTTT
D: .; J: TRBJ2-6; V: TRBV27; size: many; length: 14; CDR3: CASSLSAEANVLTF; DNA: TGTGCCAGCAGTTTATCGGCAGAGGCCAACGTCCTGACTTTC
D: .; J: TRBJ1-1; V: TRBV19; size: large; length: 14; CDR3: CASSISADSTEAFF; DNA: TGTGCCAGTAGTATATCGGCAGACAGTACTGAAGCTTTCTTT
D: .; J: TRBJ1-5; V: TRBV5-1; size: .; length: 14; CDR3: CASSLSSFGQPQHF; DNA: TGCGCCAGCAGCTTGTCATCCTTCGGACAGCCCCAGCATTTT
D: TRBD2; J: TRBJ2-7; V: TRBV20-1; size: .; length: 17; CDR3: CSAREPASGSWSYEQYF; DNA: TGCAGTGCTAGAGAACCGGCCAGCGGGAGTTGGTCCTACGAGCAGTACTTC
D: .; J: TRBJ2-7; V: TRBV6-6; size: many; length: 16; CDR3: CASAPPGSSGLYEQYF; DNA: TGTGCCAGCGCCCCACCGGGTAGTAGTGGACTCTACGAGCAGTACTTC
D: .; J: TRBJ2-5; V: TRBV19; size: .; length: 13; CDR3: CASTDDSSETQYF; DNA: TGTGCCAGTACCGACGACAGTTCGGAGACCCAGTACTTC
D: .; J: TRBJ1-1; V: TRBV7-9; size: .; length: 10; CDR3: CASSLVRAFF; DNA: TGTGCCAGCAGCTTGGTTAGGGCTTTCTTT
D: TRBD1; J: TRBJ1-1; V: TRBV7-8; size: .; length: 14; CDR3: CASSPGTGHTEAFF; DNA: TGTGCCAGCAGCCCGGGGACAGGGCACACTGAAGCTTTCTTT
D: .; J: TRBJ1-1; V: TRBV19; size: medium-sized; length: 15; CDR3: CASSARSGVNAEAFF; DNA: TGTGCCAGTAGTGCGAGGTCAGGGGTTAACGCTGAAGCTTTCTTT
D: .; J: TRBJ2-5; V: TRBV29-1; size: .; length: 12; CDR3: CSVEERQETQYF; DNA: TGCAGCGTTGAGGAGCGTCAAGAGACCCAGTACTTC
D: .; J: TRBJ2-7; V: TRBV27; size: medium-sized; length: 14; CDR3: CASRLEGGSYEQYF; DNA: TGTGCCAGCAGATTGGAGGGGGGCTCCTACGAGCAGTACTTC
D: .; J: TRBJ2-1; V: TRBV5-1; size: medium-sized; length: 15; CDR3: CASSLVGTSYNEQFF; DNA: TGCGCCAGCAGCTTGGTTGGGACTTCGTACAATGAGCAGTTCTTC
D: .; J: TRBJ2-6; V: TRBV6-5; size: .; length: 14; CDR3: CASSYGSGANVLTF; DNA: TGTGCCAGCAGTTACGGCTCTGGGGCCAACGTCCTGACTTTC
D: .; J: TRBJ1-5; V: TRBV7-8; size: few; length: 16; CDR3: CASSLAGLHGNQPQHF; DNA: TGTGCCAGCAGCTTAGCGGGACTTCATGGCAATCAGCCCCAGCATTTT
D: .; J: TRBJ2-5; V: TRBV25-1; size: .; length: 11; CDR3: CASSAKQSQYF; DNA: TGTGCCAGCAGTGCAAAGCAGTCCCAGTACTTC
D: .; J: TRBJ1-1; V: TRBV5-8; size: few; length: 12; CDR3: CASSPSGTEAFF; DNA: TGTGCCAGCAGTCCGTCGGGGACTGAAGCTTTCTTT
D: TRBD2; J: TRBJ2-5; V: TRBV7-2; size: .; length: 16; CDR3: CASSPGLAGVRETQYF; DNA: TGTGCCAGCAGCCCGGGACTAGCGGGAGTGCGGGAGACCCAGTACTTC
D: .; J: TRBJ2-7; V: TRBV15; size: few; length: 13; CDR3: CATSRDSSYEQYF; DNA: TGTGCCACCAGCAGAGATTCCAGCTACGAGCAGTACTTC
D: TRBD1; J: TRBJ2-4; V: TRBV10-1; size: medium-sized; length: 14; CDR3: CASSDGTATNIQYF; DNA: TGCGCCAGCAGTGACGGGACAGCTACTAACATTCAGTACTTC
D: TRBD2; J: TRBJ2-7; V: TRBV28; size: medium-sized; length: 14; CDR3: CASSPLAGAYEQYF; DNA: TGTGCCAGCAGCCCACTAGCGGGAGCCTACGAGCAGTACTTC